This passage covers 26 T cell receptor beta chains from one sample sequenced in a study of OX40 agonist ivuxolimab in advanced cancers. TCRdb's copy holds only in-frame clones and misses some; the assay was immunoSEQ multiplex PCR. The table includes 90,000 to 120,000 clones, 90% detected once. The source material was CD4+ or CD8+ T cells sorted from blood, sampled in a trial of the OX40 agonist ivuxolimab. These receptors were obtained from an adult with an advanced solid tumor such as melanoma, head and neck, liver or kidney cancer.

The genes are TRBV11-2 and TRBJ2-7; D ambiguous. Trimming pared 8 bases from V and 2 bases from J, leaving 7 bases between. The length of the CDR3 is 11 residues. Germline assignment: CDR1 SGHAT and CDR2 FQNNGV. CDR3 bases: TGTGCCAGCTCCGCGGCCTACGAGCAGTACTTC. Translated, it gives CASSAAYEQYF.

V usage is TRBV5-4 and J usage is TRBJ2-7; possible D gene TRBD2, 6 bases. Germline V gives CDR1 SGHNT, CDR2 YYREEE (reference sequence). The ends were cut back, 0 bases at V and 0 bases at J, with 13 bases in the middle. The length of the CDR3 is 16 residues. The CDR3 loop reads CASSLGSGSSSYEQYF. The CDR3 coding sequence is TGTGCCAGCAGCTTGGGGAGCGGGTCCAGCTCCTACGAGCAGTACTTC.

The chain is built from TRBV7-2 and TRBJ1-4; no clear D. Trimming removed 2 bases at V and 8 bases at J, with 9 bases between. The CDR3 has 13 residues. The germline V gene encodes CDR1 SGHTA and CDR2 FQGNSA. This chain's CDR3 is CASSLQLGEKLFF. The CDR3 nucleotides read TGTGCCAGCAGCTTACAGCTAGGCGAAAAACTGTTTTTT.

The chain couples TRBV6-5 to TRBJ2-5; perhaps TRBD1 as D (5 bases). There are 14 residues in the CDR3. Germline V gene data show CDR1 as MNHEY and CDR2 as SVGAGI. Trimming pared 2 bases from V and 4 bases from J, leaving 11 bases between. CDR3 region: CASSYRRDAETQYF. CDR3 coding DNA: TGTGCCAGCAGTTACCGCAGGGATGCAGAGACCCAGTACTTC.

In DNA, the CDR3 is TGTGCCAGCAGCCTTAGCGGCATAAGCTCCTACGAGCAGTACTTC. This sequence encodes CASSLSGISSYEQYF. The chain is built from TRBV27 and TRBJ2-7, with D possibly TRBD2 on 6 matching bases. Per the germline V gene, CDR1 is MNHEY and CDR2 is SMNVEV (reference sequence). Trimming left V 6 bases short and J 0 bases short, with 15 bases between. The CDR3 loop spans 15 amino acids.

V is TRBV5-1 and J is TRBJ1-2; TRBD1 matches at 10 bases. Germline lookup yields CDR1 SGHRS and CDR2 YFSETQ. The V segment lost 4 bases and the J segment 7 bases; nucleotides outside the gene matches: 7. The CDR3 is made up of 14 amino acids. CDR3 loop: CASSGDRGISGYTF. CDR3 nucleotides: TGCGCCAGCAGCGGGGACAGGGGAATCAGTGGCTACACCTTC. Variable domain in full (rest from reference TRBV5-1 and TRBJ1-2): KAGVTQTPRYLIKTRGQQVTLSCSPISGHRSVSWYQQTPGQGLQFLFEYFSETQRNKGNFPGRFSGRQFSNSRSEMNVSTLELGDSALYLCASSGDRGISGYTFGSGTRLTVV.

The chain carries TRBV19 and TRBJ2-1; no firm D call. The CDR3 extends over 14 amino acids. V gave up 8 bases and J gave up 4 bases, with 15 bases separating them. From germline, CDR1 is LNHDA and CDR2 SQIVND (reference sequence). This chain's CDR3 is CASRGGTGYNEQFF. In nucleotides, the CDR3 is TGTGCCAGTCGAGGCGGTACGGGTTACAATGAGCAGTTCTTC.

The V and J genes are TRBV5-4 and TRBJ2-7; D perhaps matches TRBD1 (6 bases). Germline assignment: CDR1 SGHNT and CDR2 YYREEE (reference sequence). CDR3 length equals 15 residues. The V end lost 2 bases, the J end lost 0 bases, and 12 bases lay between the germline ends. Here the CDR3 DNA reads TGTGCCAGCAGCTTTGGCAGGGGAGTCTCCTACGAGCAGTACTTC. Protein: CASSFGRGVSYEQYF.

The chain links TRBV6-5 to TRBJ1-4, with D uncertain. Deletions cut 6 bases from V and 8 bases from J, with 16 bases between. The CDR3 is made up of 14 amino acids. Germline V gene lookup returns CDR1 MNHEY and CDR2 SVGAGI. The CDR3 region is CASSKDGSGEKLFF. CDR3 nucleotides: TGTGCCAGCAGCAAAGACGGAAGCGGCGAAAAACTGTTTTTT.

The chain employs TRBV6-1 and TRBJ2-7; D not certain. The V gene lost 4 bases and the J gene lost 1 base, with 14 bases spanning the gap. CDR3 length: 15 residues. Per germline, CDR1 MNHNS and CDR2 SASEGT. The chain's CDR3 is CASSVGQDPSYEQYF. The CDR3 region has the DNA TGTGCCAGCAGTGTTGGGCAAGACCCTTCCTACGAGCAGTACTTC.

This chain links TRBV5-1 with TRBJ1-4; maybe TRBD1 (5 bases). V shed 4 bases and J shed 3 bases, with 13 bases lying between them. CDR1 and CDR2 (germline): SGHRS, YFSETQ. This CDR3 contains 15 residues. Here the CDR3 reads CASSPRGPPNEKLFF. CDR3 DNA sequence: TGCGCCAGCAGCCCGAGGGGTCCTCCTAATGAAAAACTGTTTTTT. Looking up the rest from reference TRBV5-1 and TRBJ1-4 gives the full variable domain: KAGVTQTPRYLIKTRGQQVTLSCSPISGHRSVSWYQQTPGQGLQFLFEYFSETQRNKGNFPGRFSGRQFSNSRSEMNVSTLELGDSALYLCASSPRGPPNEKLFFGSGTQLSVL.

The rearrangement links TRBV27 to TRBJ2-1; TRBD2 agrees at 9 bases. V shed 6 bases and J 5 bases; nucleotides not matched to a gene: 5. This CDR3 spans 14 amino acids. The germline V gene has CDR1 MNHEY and CDR2 SMNVEV (reference sequence). This chain's CDR3 is CASRLAGLNNEQFF. CDR3 DNA sequence: TGTGCCAGCAGACTAGCGGGTTTAAACAATGAGCAGTTCTTC.

V is TRBV27 and J is TRBJ2-2, with D perhaps TRBD1 or TRBD2 (6 bases each). CDR3 length equals 16 residues. Germline V CDR1 and CDR2: MNHEY, SMNVEV (reference sequence). V shed 4 bases and J shed 4 bases, with 16 bases lying between them. The DNA for the CDR3 is TGTGCCAGCAGTTCACCCGAGGGGGGCCGCACCGGGGAGCTGTTTTTT. It specifies CASSSPEGGRTGELFF.

This clone was picked up one time. The CDR3 coding sequence is TGTGCCAGCTCACGTACAACGACTACCGAGCAGTACTTC. Protein sequence: CASSRTTTTEQYF. V and J are TRBV18 and TRBJ2-7; D perhaps matches TRBD2 (5 bases). Germline values: CDR1 KGHSH, CDR2 LQKENI. The V gene lost 4 bases and the J gene lost 6 bases, with 13 bases spanning the gap. The CDR3 sequence is 13 residues long.

The chain uses TRBV27 and TRBJ1-5, with D possibly being TRBD1 (6 bases). The V and J ends lost 0 bases and 9 bases respectively, with 9 bases between them. The CDR3 has 13 amino acids. CDR1 and CDR2 from the germline V gene are MNHEY and SMNVEV (reference sequence). DNA for the CDR3: TGTGCCAGCAGTTTATCAGGGGGGTGGCCCCAGCATTTT. It is translated as CASSLSGGWPQHF.

This chain uses TRBV2 with TRBJ2-3; D may be TRBD1 (6 bases). The CDR3 extends over 17 amino acids. Trimming cost V 2 bases and J 5 bases, with 20 bases left between them. Germline assignment: CDR1 SNHLY and CDR2 FYNNEI. The CDR3 sequence: CASSESVGRGFGDTQYF. CDR3 DNA sequence: TGTGCCAGCAGTGAAAGTGTGGGCAGGGGATTCGGAGATACGCAGTATTTT.

The chain employs TRBV25-1 and TRBJ2-2; 11 bases align to TRBD1. V shed 6 bases and J 3 bases; nucleotides not matched to a gene: 3. CDR1 and CDR2 (germline): MGHDK, SYGVNS. This CDR3 comprises 15 residues. As DNA, the CDR3 is TGTGCCAGCAGGCGGACAGGGGGCGACACCGGGGAGCTGTTTTTT. Its protein product is CASRRTGGDTGELFF.

This sequence joins TRBV19 and TRBJ2-1; no firm D call. V was cut by 4 bases and J by 3 bases, with 16 bases left in between. CDR1 is LNHDA and CDR2 is SQIVND in the germline V gene (reference sequence). CDR3 size: 16 residues. The CDR3 protein is CASSRLTLADYNEQFF. As DNA, the CDR3 is TGTGCCAGTAGTAGGCTTACTTTAGCAGACTACAATGAGCAGTTCTTC.

This clone showed up just once. The chain couples TRBV2 to TRBJ2-2; D gene unclear. Trimming cost V 2 bases and J 0 bases, with 10 bases left between them. The germline gives CDR1 SNHLY, CDR2 FYNNEI. CDR3 size: 16 residues. CDR3 residues: CASSEMGISNTGELFF. The CDR3 nucleotides are TGTGCCAGCAGTGAAATGGGGATATCGAACACCGGGGAGCTGTTTTTT.

V and J are TRBV9 and TRBJ2-1; 9 bases match TRBD2. The junction had 8 bases not matched to a gene; V was cut back by 0 bases and J by 4 bases. Germline lookup yields CDR1 SGDLS and CDR2 YYNGEE. The CDR3 length is 17 residues. The CDR3 DNA is TGTGCCAGCAGCGTAGCCCATGGACTAGCGCTTTACAATGAGCAGTTCTTC. Its translation: CASSVAHGLALYNEQFF.

The rearrangement links TRBV10-3 to TRBJ2-7, with 10 bases aligning to TRBD2. Germline V gene lookup returns CDR1 ENHRY and CDR2 SYGVKD. Trimming took 3 bases from V and 1 from J; bases not matched to a gene: 3. The CDR3 spans 15 residues. The CDR3 DNA sequence: TGTGCCATCAGTGATACTAGCGGGGCTTCCTACGAGCAGTACTTC. This translates into CAISDTSGASYEQYF.

The chain employs TRBV11-2 and TRBJ2-7; no definite D call. From germline, CDR1 is SGHAT and CDR2 FQNNGV. The CDR3 is 12 residues long. Trimming pared 0 bases from V and 5 bases from J, leaving 5 bases between. In DNA form, the CDR3 reads TGTGCCAGCAGCTTAGATCGAGACGAGCAGTACTTC. Translated: CASSLDRDEQYF.

V gene TRBV30 combines with J gene TRBJ2-1; no definite D call. This CDR3 region has 15 residues. Germline CDR1 is GTSNPN and CDR2 is SVGIG (reference sequence). The ends were cut back, 1 base at V and 7 bases at J, with 17 bases in the middle. The chain's CDR3 is CAWSERLEIRNEQFF. Here the CDR3 DNA reads TGTGCCTGGAGTGAGAGGCTAGAGATTCGGAATGAGCAGTTCTTC.

The chain joins TRBV4-1 to TRBJ1-4; D remains unclear. This CDR3 is built from 14 residues. CDR1 and CDR2 from the germline V gene are MGHRA and YSYEKL. Trimming removed 1 base from V and 7 bases from J, with 10 bases in between. The CDR3 sequence is CASSQGVTIEKLFF. The CDR3 region has the DNA TGCGCCAGCAGCCAAGGGGTGACGATTGAAAAACTGTTTTTT.

The V call is TRBV11-2, the J call TRBJ2-1, with 9 nucleotides matching TRBD1. V shed 5 bases, J shed 5 bases, and the junction held 7 bases outside the gene matches. Germline CDR1 SGHAT, CDR2 FQNNGV. CDR3 length equals 15 residues. CDR3 protein: CASSARQGGNNEQFF. CDR3 nucleotide sequence: TGTGCCAGCAGCGCCCGACAGGGGGGTAACAATGAGCAGTTCTTC. Looking up the rest from reference TRBV11-2 and TRBJ2-1 gives the full variable domain: EAGVAQSPRYKIIEKRQSVAFWCNPISGHATLYWYQQILGQGPKLLIQFQNNGVVDDSQLPKDRFSAERLKGVDSTLKIQPAKLEDSAVYLCASSARQGGNNEQFFGPGTRLTVL.

V is TRBV7-9 and J is TRBJ1-5, with 7 positions matching TRBD1. This CDR3 contains 16 residues. V was clipped by 5 bases and J by 1 base; unmatched bases: 8. Germline V gene lookup returns CDR1 SEHNR and CDR2 FQNEAQ (reference sequence). The CDR3 coding sequence is TGTGCCAGCAGCAACCACGGGACAGCCAGCAATCAGCCCCAGCATTTT. Residues: CASSNHGTASNQPQHF.